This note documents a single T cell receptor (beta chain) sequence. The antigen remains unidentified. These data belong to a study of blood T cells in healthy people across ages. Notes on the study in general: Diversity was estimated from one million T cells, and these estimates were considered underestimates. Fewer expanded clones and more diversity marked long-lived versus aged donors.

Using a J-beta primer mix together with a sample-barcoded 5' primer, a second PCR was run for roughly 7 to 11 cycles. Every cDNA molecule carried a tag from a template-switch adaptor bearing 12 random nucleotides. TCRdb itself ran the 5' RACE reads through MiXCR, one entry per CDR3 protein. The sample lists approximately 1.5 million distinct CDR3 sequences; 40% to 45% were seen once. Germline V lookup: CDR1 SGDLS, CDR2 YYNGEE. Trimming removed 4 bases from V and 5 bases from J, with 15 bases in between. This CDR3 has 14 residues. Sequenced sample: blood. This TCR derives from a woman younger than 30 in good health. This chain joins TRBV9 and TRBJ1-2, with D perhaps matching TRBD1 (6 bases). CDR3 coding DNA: TGTGCCAGCAGCACCGGGACACAGCGTTATGGCTACACCTTC. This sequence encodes CASSTGTQRYGYTF.